This entry concerns a single T cell receptor (beta chain). The V gene lost 4 bases and the J gene lost 0 bases, with 9 bases spanning the gap. There are 15 residues in the CDR3. Germline V CDR1 and CDR2: MNHEY, SVGAGI. These data come from a study of blood T cell repertoires in COVID-19. About the research overall: The study drew acute and convalescent COVID-19 samples from the United States, Italy and Spain.

This table comes from immunoSEQ multiplex PCR, and its TCRdb copy is limited to in-frame clones, with some not included. The repertoire holds 35,000 to 50,000 clones, with about 83% as singletons. Sequenced: peripheral blood. The receptor was derived from a woman of 80 years or more with acute or convalescent COVID-19. The chain has TRBV6-5 and TRBJ1-4; no clear D gene. The CDR3: CASSSTGTTNEKLFF. CDR3 sequence (DNA): TGTGCCAGCAGTTCTACCGGGACAACTAATGAAAAACTGTTTTTT.